The rows below give T cell receptor beta chains drawn from one sample of a study of CD8 T cells in ankylosing spondylitis. TCRdb independently ran MiXCR on the 5' RACE reads; one entry per CDR3 protein. The table includes a few hundred thousand distinct CDR3 sequences, approximately 12% detected once. The material sequenced was blood, either unsorted or a sorted T cell fraction (not recorded which). Receptor source: a male donor with ankylosing spondylitis. Each CDR3 is given with its conserved first and last residue. The D gene is left open where the match is weak. Clone size, where shown, is once, few, many, or a class for clones that have expanded.

CDR3aa: CASSPGLIYEQYF; CDR3nt: TGCGCCAGCAGCCCGGGACTAATCTACGAGCAGTACTTC; abundance: -; j_gene: TRBJ2-7; v_gene: TRBV5-1; len: 13; d_gene: TRBD2
CDR3aa: CATSDPGAPNEKLFF; CDR3nt: TGTGCCACCAGTGACCCCGGGGCTCCCAATGAAAAACTGTTTTTT; abundance: few; j_gene: TRBJ1-4; v_gene: TRBV24-1; len: 15; d_gene: -
CDR3aa: CARQQRDRDSSIAKNIQYF; CDR3nt: TGTGCCAGACAACAAAGAGACCGGGACAGTAGTATAGCCAAAAACATTCAGTACTTC; abundance: few; j_gene: TRBJ2-4; v_gene: TRBV12-3/TRBV12-4; len: 19; d_gene: TRBD1
CDR3aa: CASSRSGRGYNEQFF; CDR3nt: TGTGCCAGCAGCCGGAGCGGGAGAGGGTACAATGAGCAGTTCTTC; abundance: few; j_gene: TRBJ2-1; v_gene: TRBV7-2; len: 15; d_gene: TRBD2
CDR3aa: CASSFPSGTKNTEAFF; CDR3nt: TGTGCCAGCAGCTTCCCCTCCGGGACCAAGAACACTGAAGCTTTCTTT; abundance: -; j_gene: TRBJ1-1; v_gene: TRBV7-9; len: 16; d_gene: -
CDR3aa: CAISVILYGRGGNEQFF; CDR3nt: TGTGCCATCAGTGTTATTTTGTACGGGAGAGGGGGCAATGAGCAGTTCTTC; abundance: few; j_gene: TRBJ2-1; v_gene: TRBV10-3; len: 17; d_gene: -
CDR3aa: CASSPRSGRALYEQFF; CDR3nt: TGTGCCAGCAGCCCCCGTAGCGGGAGGGCCCTCTATGAGCAGTTCTTC; abundance: -; j_gene: TRBJ2-1; v_gene: TRBV11-3; len: 16; d_gene: TRBD2
CDR3aa: CASSTGGSEAFF; CDR3nt: TGTGCCAGTAGTACAGGGGGATCTGAAGCTTTCTTT; abundance: few; j_gene: TRBJ1-1; v_gene: TRBV19; len: 12; d_gene: TRBD1
CDR3aa: CASRKMDRRSNQPQHF; CDR3nt: TGTGCCAGCAGGAAGATGGACCGGCGTAGCAATCAGCCCCAGCATTTT; abundance: few; j_gene: TRBJ1-5; v_gene: TRBV12-3/TRBV12-4; len: 16; d_gene: -
CDR3aa: CASSSNRDRGSPLHF; CDR3nt: TGTGCCAGCAGCAGCAACCGGGACAGGGGATCACCCCTCCACTTT; abundance: few; j_gene: TRBJ1-6; v_gene: TRBV7-8; len: 15; d_gene: TRBD1
CDR3aa: CASRRDRGQEKLFF; CDR3nt: TGTGCCAGCAGAAGAGACAGGGGGCAGGAAAAACTGTTTTTT; abundance: -; j_gene: TRBJ1-4; v_gene: TRBV7-9; len: 14; d_gene: TRBD1
CDR3aa: CASSLRGNNEKLFF; CDR3nt: TGCGCCAGCAGCTTACGGGGGAATAATGAAAAACTGTTTTTT; abundance: few; j_gene: TRBJ1-4; v_gene: TRBV5-1; len: 14; d_gene: -
CDR3aa: CASSQSGLGEDTQYF; CDR3nt: TGTGCCAGTAGTCAAAGCGGCCTGGGGGAAGATACGCAGTATTTT; abundance: -; j_gene: TRBJ2-3; v_gene: TRBV19; len: 15; d_gene: -
CDR3aa: CASSLGGSRSEAFF; CDR3nt: TGCGCCAGCAGCTTGGGTGGTTCCAGGTCTGAAGCTTTCTTT; abundance: -; j_gene: TRBJ1-1; v_gene: TRBV5-1; len: 14; d_gene: -
CDR3aa: CASSTGTGGGTDTQYF; CDR3nt: TGTGCCAGCAGCACCGGGACAGGGGGTGGCACAGATACGCAGTATTTT; abundance: -; j_gene: TRBJ2-3; v_gene: TRBV7-9; len: 16; d_gene: TRBD1
CDR3aa: CASRITGTINEKLFF; CDR3nt: TGTGCCAGCAGAATTACCGGGACAATCAATGAAAAACTGTTTTTT; abundance: -; j_gene: TRBJ1-4; v_gene: TRBV12-3/TRBV12-4; len: 15; d_gene: -
CDR3aa: CSARGLAGPYEQYF; CDR3nt: TGCAGTGCTAGAGGACTAGCGGGACCCTACGAGCAGTACTTC; abundance: many; j_gene: TRBJ2-7; v_gene: TRBV20-1; len: 14; d_gene: TRBD2
CDR3aa: CSAPAGAEQYF; CDR3nt: TGCAGTGCTCCAGCAGGGGCCGAGCAGTACTTC; abundance: -; j_gene: TRBJ2-7; v_gene: TRBV20-1; len: 11; d_gene: -
CDR3aa: CASRETGEEETQYF; CDR3nt: TGTGCCAGCAGGGAAACAGGGGAGGAAGAGACCCAGTACTTC; abundance: few; j_gene: TRBJ2-5; v_gene: TRBV2; len: 14; d_gene: -
CDR3aa: CAVTSGGDEQFF; CDR3nt: TGTGCTGTGACTAGCGGAGGAGATGAGCAGTTCTTC; abundance: few; j_gene: TRBJ2-1; v_gene: TRBV27; len: 12; d_gene: TRBD2
CDR3aa: CSARPDRPQLYEQYF; CDR3nt: TGCAGTGCTAGACCAGACAGGCCCCAACTCTACGAGCAGTACTTC; abundance: few; j_gene: TRBJ2-7; v_gene: TRBV20-1; len: 15; d_gene: -
CDR3aa: CASSDPGSSGNTIYF; CDR3nt: TGTGCCAGCAGTGACCCTGGCAGCTCTGGAAACACCATATATTTT; abundance: -; j_gene: TRBJ1-3; v_gene: TRBV25-1; len: 15; d_gene: -
CDR3aa: CSARLEVPSGANVLTF; CDR3nt: TGCAGTGCTAGGTTGGAGGTGCCCTCTGGGGCCAACGTCCTGACTTTC; abundance: few; j_gene: TRBJ2-6; v_gene: TRBV20-1; len: 16; d_gene: -
CDR3aa: CASSLGSSSSYNEQFF; CDR3nt: TGCGCCAGCAGCTTAGGCAGCTCAAGCTCCTACAATGAGCAGTTCTTC; abundance: many; j_gene: TRBJ2-1; v_gene: TRBV5-1; len: 16; d_gene: -
CDR3aa: CASSLLWGEGYNEQFF; CDR3nt: TGTGCCAGCAGCCTCCTCTGGGGGGAGGGCTACAATGAGCAGTTCTTC; abundance: few; j_gene: TRBJ2-1; v_gene: TRBV7-8; len: 16; d_gene: TRBD2
CDR3aa: CSVVANDNEQFF; CDR3nt: TGCAGCGTTGTAGCAAACGACAATGAGCAGTTCTTC; abundance: many; j_gene: TRBJ2-1; v_gene: TRBV29-1; len: 12; d_gene: -
CDR3aa: CASRRTSVIEQFF; CDR3nt: TGTGCCAGCAGACGGACTAGTGTAATTGAGCAGTTCTTC; abundance: many; j_gene: TRBJ2-1; v_gene: TRBV12-3/TRBV12-4; len: 13; d_gene: TRBD2
CDR3aa: CASSLNRETGELFF; CDR3nt: TGTGCCAGCTCCCTCAACAGGGAAACCGGGGAGCTGTTTTTT; abundance: once; j_gene: TRBJ2-2; v_gene: TRBV18; len: 14; d_gene: -
CDR3aa: CASSYIRGLNTGELFF; CDR3nt: TGTGCCAGCAGTTACATAAGGGGGCTTAACACCGGGGAGCTGTTTTTT; abundance: -; j_gene: TRBJ2-2; v_gene: TRBV6-2/TRBV6-3; len: 16; d_gene: TRBD1
CDR3aa: CSARMGLAGGPPGELFF; CDR3nt: TGCAGTGCTAGAATGGGACTAGCGGGAGGGCCTCCCGGGGAGCTGTTTTTT; abundance: once; j_gene: TRBJ2-2; v_gene: TRBV20-1; len: 17; d_gene: TRBD2
CDR3aa: CSVERTRNTEAFF; CDR3nt: TGCAGCGTTGAAAGGACAAGGAACACTGAAGCTTTCTTT; abundance: few; j_gene: TRBJ1-1; v_gene: TRBV29-1; len: 13; d_gene: -
CDR3aa: CASSLAIVGTGNTIYF; CDR3nt: TGTGCCAGCAGCTTAGCAATAGTGGGAACTGGAAACACCATATATTTT; abundance: few; j_gene: TRBJ1-3; v_gene: TRBV7-9; len: 16; d_gene: -
CDR3aa: CASETYQETQYF; CDR3nt: TGTGCCAGCGAAACGTACCAAGAGACCCAGTACTTC; abundance: few; j_gene: TRBJ2-5; v_gene: TRBV3-1; len: 12; d_gene: -
CDR3aa: CASIQYARNTEAFF; CDR3nt: TGTGCCAGCATCCAGTACGCAAGAAACACTGAAGCTTTCTTT; abundance: -; j_gene: TRBJ1-1; v_gene: TRBV7-2; len: 14; d_gene: -
CDR3aa: CSAARGEDTQYF; CDR3nt: TGCAGTGCTGCCAGGGGTGAAGATACGCAGTATTTT; abundance: many; j_gene: TRBJ2-3; v_gene: TRBV20-1; len: 12; d_gene: -
CDR3aa: CASEEGPRMEQFF; CDR3nt: TGTGCCAGCGAGGAAGGGCCCCGAATGGAGCAGTTCTTC; abundance: -; j_gene: TRBJ2-1; v_gene: TRBV19; len: 13; d_gene: -
CDR3aa: CASSSPRGTGGVYGYTF; CDR3nt: TGTGCCAGCAGCTCCCCGAGGGGAACAGGGGGCGTCTATGGCTACACCTTC; abundance: many; j_gene: TRBJ1-2; v_gene: TRBV11-2; len: 17; d_gene: TRBD1
CDR3aa: CAISSTEHGYTF; CDR3nt: TGTGCCATCAGCTCCACGGAACATGGCTACACCTTC; abundance: few; j_gene: TRBJ1-2; v_gene: TRBV10-3; len: 12; d_gene: -
CDR3aa: CASSFQAGYNEQFF; CDR3nt: TGTGCCAGCAGCTTCCAAGCGGGGTACAATGAGCAGTTCTTC; abundance: -; j_gene: TRBJ2-1; v_gene: TRBV7-2; len: 14; d_gene: TRBD2
CDR3aa: CASSWGGNPPQGEEQYF; CDR3nt: TGTGCCAGCAGTTGGGGAGGGAATCCCCCCCAGGGTGAGGAGCAGTACTTC; abundance: few; j_gene: TRBJ2-7; v_gene: TRBV12-3/TRBV12-4; len: 17; d_gene: TRBD2
CDR3aa: CASSLLTSSQFF; CDR3nt: TGTGCCAGCAGTCTCCTGACTAGTTCTCAGTTCTTC; abundance: -; j_gene: TRBJ2-1; v_gene: TRBV12-3/TRBV12-4; len: 12; d_gene: -
CDR3aa: CATSRDYSRGNSPLHF; CDR3nt: TGTGCCACCAGCAGAGATTATTCGAGGGGTAATTCACCCCTCCACTTT; abundance: many; j_gene: TRBJ1-6; v_gene: TRBV15; len: 16; d_gene: -
CDR3aa: CASSVGGLVNTEAFF; CDR3nt: TGTGCCAGCAGTGTCGGGGGTTTGGTGAACACTGAAGCTTTCTTT; abundance: -; j_gene: TRBJ1-1; v_gene: TRBV2; len: 15; d_gene: -
CDR3aa: CASSTGTGLNTEAFF; CDR3nt: TGTGCCAGCAGCACCGGGACGGGATTGAACACTGAAGCTTTCTTT; abundance: -; j_gene: TRBJ1-1; v_gene: TRBV7-9; len: 15; d_gene: -
CDR3aa: CSVSGTLGETQYF; CDR3nt: TGCAGCGTTAGCGGGACGCTCGGGGAGACCCAGTACTTC; abundance: -; j_gene: TRBJ2-5; v_gene: TRBV29-1; len: 13; d_gene: TRBD2
CDR3aa: CASSLAYTEAFF; CDR3nt: TGTGCCAGCAGCTTAGCCTACACTGAAGCTTTCTTT; abundance: -; j_gene: TRBJ1-1; v_gene: TRBV7-2; len: 12; d_gene: -
CDR3aa: CATSDFPMNTGELFF; CDR3nt: TGTGCCACCAGTGATTTCCCAATGAACACCGGGGAGCTGTTTTTT; abundance: -; j_gene: TRBJ2-2; v_gene: TRBV24-1; len: 15; d_gene: -
CDR3aa: CSARGLAGSGETQYF; CDR3nt: TGCAGTGCTAGGGGACTAGCGGGTTCCGGTGAGACCCAGTACTTC; abundance: -; j_gene: TRBJ2-5; v_gene: TRBV20-1; len: 15; d_gene: TRBD2
CDR3aa: CASSPQEAGVVDTQYF; CDR3nt: TGCGCCAGCAGCCCCCAGGAAGCGGGAGTGGTAGATACGCAGTATTTT; abundance: few; j_gene: TRBJ2-3; v_gene: TRBV5-1; len: 16; d_gene: TRBD2
CDR3aa: CASSLLGLGGTDTQYF; CDR3nt: TGTGCCAGCAGCTTATTAGGTCTAGGGGGCACAGATACGCAGTATTTT; abundance: -; j_gene: TRBJ2-3; v_gene: TRBV11-2; len: 16; d_gene: -
CDR3aa: CSVSGGPTPTDTQYF; CDR3nt: TGCAGCGTCTCCGGAGGTCCTACCCCCACAGATACGCAGTATTTT; abundance: -; j_gene: TRBJ2-3; v_gene: TRBV29-1; len: 15; d_gene: -
CDR3aa: CSARLIYPSNEQFF; CDR3nt: TGCAGTGCCCGACTGATCTACCCATCCAATGAGCAGTTCTTC; abundance: -; j_gene: TRBJ2-1; v_gene: TRBV20-1; len: 14; d_gene: -
CDR3aa: CASSPHPPTVGYTF; CDR3nt: TGTGCCAGCAGTCCGCATCCCCCCACGGTCGGCTACACCTTC; abundance: once; j_gene: TRBJ1-2; v_gene: TRBV27; len: 14; d_gene: -
CDR3aa: CASSYADRAHEQYF; CDR3nt: TGTGCCAGCAGTTACGCGGACAGGGCCCACGAGCAGTACTTC; abundance: -; j_gene: TRBJ2-7; v_gene: TRBV6-5; len: 14; d_gene: TRBD1